This T cell receptor (beta chain) was sequenced during a study of tumor-infiltrating lymphocytes in primary liver carcinoma. As for this clonotype: Its specificity is unknown.

Co-extraction of both nucleic acids (RNA and DNA) used about 19-33 mg of unsorted bulk tissue. Researchers took samples from five separate regions of each tumor. The proportion of viable tumor cells exceeded 80% in every tumor sample. Whole-study findings and limits: Top-250-clone fractions were significantly higher in tumors than in blood (p = 0.039).

Production of TCR beta cDNA used 500 ng total RNA together with a constant-region primer. Sequencing libraries for TCR beta derived from three nested multiplex PCR rounds that used slightly modified ARM-PCR. TCRdb re-called the multiplex PCR reads with MiXCR, one entry per CDR3 protein. The data hold about 100,000 distinct CDR3 sequences, with approximately 70% observed a single time. Input material: liver tumor tissue from sampling region 2. Sample subset: tumor region T2, inferior pole. This receptor was identified in a woman aged 60-70 years with primary liver carcinoma and hepatitis B virus infection.

In DNA form, the CDR3 reads TGTGCCATCAGATATGGGACTAGCGGCCTTTCCTACGAGCAGTACTTC. Protein: CAIRYGTSGLSYEQYF. The rearrangement links TRBV28 to TRBJ2-7; 11 bases agree with TRBD2. Germline trimming cut 10 bases from V and 1 base from J; bases unmatched to any gene: 12. The germline gives CDR1 MDHEN, CDR2 SYDVKM. The CDR3 covers 16 residues.